The TCR beta chain described here comes from a study of regulatory T cells in long-lasting Graves disease. About the study: Antithyroid drugs had been taken by newly diagnosed Graves' patients for under 3 months.

As to time point: newly diagnosed GD, antithyroid drugs for less than 3 months. RNA extracted from PBMCs served as the sequencing template. Study-wide results and limits: Newly diagnosed Graves' patients had higher TCR diversity than persistent ones. The study found TRBV28, TRBJ1-2 and TRBJ2-5 favored in persistent disease.

Building of the TCR beta libraries involved iRepertoire HTBI primers and Arm-PCR of CDR3 regions. TCRdb reanalysed the multiplex PCR reads using MiXCR and keeps one entry per CDR3 protein. The sample lists roughly 380,000 distinct CDR3 sequences, less than 20% occurring once. This clonotype came up many times. Its antigen is unknown. V was shortened by 11 bases and J by 3 bases, with 14 bases between the two germline ends. Looked up from germline, CDR1 is MDHEN and CDR2 is SYDVKM. The CDR3 loop spans 12 amino acids. This sequence was found in a female donor with Graves disease. V usage is TRBV28 and J usage is TRBJ2-7; a possible D gene is TRBD1 (6 bases). This material consisted of peripheral blood mononuclear cells (PBMCs), taken at new diagnosis, from a patient treated with antithyroid drugs. CDR3 in amino acids: CAARQENYEQYF. DNA of the CDR3: TGTGCCGCGCGACAGGAGAACTACGAGCAGTACTTC.